The source of this T cell receptor (beta chain) is a study of T cells after posttransplantation cyclophosphamide. Whole-study findings and limits: TRB clonality was highly associated with recipient CMV seropositivity and reactivation.

V was pared by 1 base and J by 6 bases, with 16 bases between. The CDR3 spans 15 residues. Per the germline V gene, CDR1 is SGHRS and CDR2 is YFSETQ. Some clones are missing from TCRdb's copy, which holds only in-frame ones; the method was immunoSEQ multiplex PCR. The repertoire shows 25,000 to 35,000 clones, none seen only once; the top ten take about 4.5%. This clone was observed at least ten times. Antigen specificity is unknown. The V call is TRBV5-1, the J call TRBJ1-2; no clear D. Sequences were obtained from PBMCs. This receptor was obtained from a woman in her 30s in good health and a related stem cell transplant donor. The CDR3 nucleotides read TGCGCCAGCAGCTTGACGAGAGACAAATTGAATGGCTACACCTTC. It specifies CASSLTRDKLNGYTF. The entire variable domain, with the rest obtained from reference TRBV5-1 and TRBJ1-2, is as follows: KAGVTQTPRYLIKTRGQQVTLSCSPISGHRSVSWYQQTPGQGLQFLFEYFSETQRNKGNFPGRFSGRQFSNSRSEMNVSTLELGDSALYLCASSLTRDKLNGYTFGSGTRLTVV.